Listed below are T cell receptor beta chains from one sample, sequenced in a study of T cell repertoires in cytomegalovirus infection. TCRdb itself ran the reads through MiXCR, one entry per CDR3 protein. The table records 680,000 or so distinct CDR3 sequences, around 32% of them present only once. Their antigens remain unidentified. Sequenced material: cultured PBMCs, taken from culture after CMV antigen stimulation. The receptors shown here come from a human donor in good health (CMV status not recorded). Some clones in this sample may be carry-over from other donors' samples. CDR3s include the opening cysteine and the closing phenylalanine or tryptophan. The D gene is left open where the match is weak. Where a row states a size, it is once, few, many or the class of an expanded clone; other rows omit it.

14	TRBV3-1	-	TRBJ1-1	-	TGTGCCAGCAGCCCCGAACCGGGGGCAGTTGAAGCTTTCTTT	CASSPEPGAVEAFF
15	TRBV6-2/TRBV6-3	TRBD2	TRBJ2-1	few	TGTGCCAGCAGTGGAGGAGCGGGAGGTTACAATGAGCAGTTCTTC	CASSGGAGGYNEQFF
13	TRBV12-3/TRBV12-4	-	TRBJ2-1	-	TGTGCCAGCAGCATCACCCTCGACCCGGGGCGGTTCTTC	CASSITLDPGRFF
14	TRBV6-5	-	TRBJ2-2	-	TGTGCCAGCAGTTATGGGGGGTCAACCGGGGAGCTGTTTTTT	CASSYGGSTGELFF
12	TRBV20-1	TRBD2	TRBJ2-5	-	TGCAGTGGCAAGCGGGGAGGCGAGACCCAGTACTTC	CSGKRGGETQYF
16	TRBV28	TRBD1	TRBJ1-5	few	TGTGCCAGCAGTACAGGGGACAGGAATGCAAATCAGCCCCAGCATTTT	CASSTGDRNANQPQHF
14	TRBV7-2	TRBD2	TRBJ2-7	many	TGTGCCAGCAGCTTACTAGCGGGAGTTTACGAGCAGTACTTC	CASSLLAGVYEQYF
16	TRBV6-6	-	TRBJ2-7	-	TGTGCCAGCAGTTACCCGGGGACCGCCTCTACCTACGAGCAGTACTTC	CASSYPGTASTYEQYF
17	TRBV20-1	TRBD2	TRBJ2-1	-	TGCAGTGCTAGAGATTTGGGACTAGGGGGCTCCTACAATGAGCAGTTCTTC	CSARDLGLGGSYNEQFF
15	TRBV7-8	-	TRBJ1-5	-	TGTGCCAGCAGCTTATTGGGACACGAGAATCAGCCCCAGCATTTT	CASSLLGHENQPQHF
15	TRBV20-1	TRBD2	TRBJ2-7	-	TGCAGTGCTAGAGCTCTAGCGGGAGGGCCCTACGAGCAGTACTTC	CSARALAGGPYEQYF
15	TRBV4-3	-	TRBJ2-5	-	TGCGCCAGCAGCCAAGATAACTATTACCAAGAGACCCAGTACTTC	CASSQDNYYQETQYF
15	TRBV20-1	TRBD2	TRBJ2-7	once	TGCAGTGCCCGAGGGGCTAGCGGGACCTCCTACGAGCAGTACTTC	CSARGASGTSYEQYF
17	TRBV6-2/TRBV6-3	TRBD1	TRBJ1-2	-	TGTGCCAGCAGTTACTCTCCGGACGGAGGGACAGGGAAGGGCTACACCTTC	CASSYSPDGGTGKGYTF
15	TRBV7-9	TRBD1	TRBJ2-7	few	TGTGCCAGCAGCTTAGGGCAGGGGGACGAGTACGAGCAGTACTTC	CASSLGQGDEYEQYF
15	TRBV5-1	-	TRBJ1-6	-	TGCGCCAGCAGACCCGAACAGGCGGCGGGTTCACCCCTCCACTTT	CASRPEQAAGSPLHF
15	TRBV4-1	-	TRBJ2-3	-	TGTGCCAGCAGCCAAGATCAAGGAGGCACAGATACGCAGTATTTT	CASSQDQGGTDTQYF